The rows below give T cell receptor beta chains drawn from one sample of a study of blood T cell repertoires in COVID-19. Profiling relied on immunoSEQ multiplex PCR, and the TCRdb table lists in-frame clones only, not all of them. The sample consists of some 220,000 clones, 85% of them appearing once. The specimen was peripheral blood. The receptors were gathered from a woman between 70 and 85 years old with COVID-19, enrolled during active disease. CDR3s include the opening cysteine and the closing phenylalanine or tryptophan. D genes are given only for firm matches. Not every row has a clone size; where given, it reads once, few, many or a size class.

j_gene,d_gene,v_gene,abundance,CDR3aa,CDR3nt
TRBJ2-6,NA,TRBV27,NA,CASSPGGANVLTF,TGTGCCAGCAGCCCGGGGGGGGCCAACGTCCTGACTTTC
TRBJ1-4,TRBD1,TRBV19,NA,CVSTAGGTNEKLFF,TGTGTTTCCACCGCAGGGGGAACTAATGAAAAACTGTTTTTT
TRBJ2-3,TRBD2,TRBV4-3,NA,CASGGGGTSGTDTQYF,TGCGCCAGCGGTGGGGGGGGGACTAGCGGGACTGATACGCAGTATTTT
TRBJ1-6,NA,TRBV12-5,NA,CASGYLERFGSSYNSPLHF,TGTGCTAGTGGCTACCTTGAGAGATTCGGGAGCTCCTATAATTCACCCCTCCACTTT
TRBJ1-2,TRBD1,TRBV5-6,NA,CASSLDRDGYTF,TGTGCCAGCAGCCTTGACAGGGATGGCTACACCTTC
TRBJ1-1,NA,TRBV7-2,NA,CASSLEPGTEAFF,TGTGCCAGCAGCTTAGAACCCGGCACTGAAGCTTTCTTT
TRBJ2-6,NA,TRBV23-1,NA,CASSLCELLLSGANVLTF,TGCGCCAGCAGTCTCTGTGAGCTCCTTCTATCTGGGGCCAACGTCCTGACTTTC
TRBJ1-5,NA,TRBV19,NA,CASKEGWVSQPQHF,TGTGCCAGTAAGGAGGGGTGGGTATCTCAGCCCCAGCATTTT
TRBJ1-6,TRBD1,TRBV4-2,NA,CASSQELQGANSPLHF,TGTGCCAGCAGCCAAGAACTACAGGGGGCGAATTCACCCCTCCACTTT
TRBJ2-1,TRBD1,TRBV24-1,few,CATSVPPGQGDNEQFF,TGTGCCACCAGTGTCCCCCCGGGACAGGGAGACAATGAGCAGTTCTTC
TRBJ1-5,NA,TRBV18,few,CASSPGQQNQPQHF,TGTGCCAGCTCACCTGGACAGCAAAATCAGCCCCAGCATTTT
TRBJ1-2,NA,TRBV14,NA,CASSQSGGSSGGYTF,TGTGCCAGCAGCCAAAGTGGAGGGTCCTCTGGCGGCTACACCTTC
TRBJ1-5,NA,TRBV7-2,NA,CASSLDGAALQPQHF,TGTGCCAGCAGCTTAGATGGGGCGGCTCTTCAGCCCCAGCATTTT
TRBJ2-7,NA,TRBV5-5,few,CASSSPGGVEQYF,TGTGCCAGCAGCTCCCCAGGAGGGGTCGAGCAGTACTTC
TRBJ2-7,TRBD1,TRBV19,NA,CASSDRVSSYEQYF,TGTGCCAGCTCGGACAGGGTGAGCTCCTACGAGCAGTACTTC
TRBJ1-5,TRBD1,TRBV18,NA,CASSTGTDQPQHF,TGTGCCAGCTCGACAGGGACGGATCAGCCCCAGCATTTT
TRBJ1-1,TRBD1,TRBV5-1,NA,CASTLRTHGDRGLGGTEAFF,TGCGCCAGCACCCTCCGAACGCACGGGGACAGGGGCCTAGGAGGCACTGAAGCTTTCTTT
TRBJ1-2,NA,TRBV21-1,NA,CASSKGSGTGWGRGYGYTF,TGTGCCAGCAGCAAAGGTTCCGGGACAGGGTGGGGTAGGGGCTATGGCTACACCTTC
TRBJ2-3,TRBD1,TRBV27,NA,CASSFTGTGEIIPDTQYF,TGTGCCAGCAGTTTCACCGGGACAGGGGAGATCATTCCAGATACGCAGTATTTT
TRBJ1-5,TRBD1,TRBV28,NA,CASSSYQGAVEPQHF,TGTGCCAGCAGTTCCTACCAGGGGGCCGTGGAGCCCCAGCATTTT
TRBJ2-7,NA,TRBV15,NA,CATSRDYVRGGDEQYF,TGTGCCACCAGCAGAGATTACGTGCGAGGGGGTGACGAGCAGTACTTC
TRBJ2-1,TRBD2,TRBV7-9,NA,CASSLTSGVSYNEQFF,TGTGCCAGCAGCTTGACTAGCGGGGTATCCTACAATGAGCAGTTCTTC
TRBJ2-3,NA,TRBV11-3,few,CASSLGWGPDTQYF,TGTGCCAGCAGCTTAGGTTGGGGGCCAGATACGCAGTATTTT